Included here is one TCR beta chain sequence, with context. This specimen comes from a study of blood T cell repertoires in COVID-19. The data were produced by immunoSEQ multiplex PCR, yet TCRdb's version contains in-frame clones alone and is incomplete. The sample records about 23,000 clones, around 83% being singletons. The CDR3 extends over 13 amino acids. Trimming left V 8 bases short and J 1 base short, with 11 bases between. From germline, CDR1 is MNHEY and CDR2 SVGAGI. V is TRBV6-5 and J is TRBJ2-5, with D possibly being TRBD1 (5 bases). This sequence originates from a man in his 70s with acute or convalescent COVID-19. Sequencing was done on a sample of peripheral blood. Here the CDR3 DNA reads TGTGCCAGCTCGACAGAGATCCAAGAGACCCAGTACTTC. Translation: CASSTEIQETQYF.